This T cell receptor beta chain is drawn from a study of T cells expressing NK-cell markers. General study findings and limits: Similarly, these clonotypes led the CD3+CD56-NKG2C+ fraction as well in a few donors. As a fraction of CD8+ T cells, dominant NKG2C+ clonotypes reached roughly 1.0-7.5% in six or seven donors.

About this clonotype: Its antigen is currently unknown.

5'RACE template switching with UMIs produced the TCR beta cDNA. One entry per CDR3 protein, without DNA, is what TCRdb gives after re-calling the 5' RACE reads. The table counts 500,000 or so distinct CDR3 sequences; around 3.3% lies in the top ten. Germline lookup yields CDR1 SGHTA and CDR2 FQGNSA. CDR3 size: 16 residues. The chain employs TRBV7-2 and TRBJ2-6. What was sequenced was blood T cells: a sorted CD56 or NKG2C T cell subset, CD4+ or CD8+ T cells, or bulk PBMC T cells (not recorded which). The origin of this receptor is a man between 18 and 35 years old in good health. The CDR3 reads CASSSSTFSGANVLTF.